Listed below are T cell receptor beta chains from one sample, sequenced in a study of molecular identifiers for immune sequencing clone quantification. From the PCR reads, TCRdb called clonotypes with MiXCR, one entry per CDR3 protein. The sample has about 630,000 distinct CDR3 sequences, roughly 27% seen once. Sequenced input: naive CD8+ T cells from blood, with Jurkat cell RNA spiked in. These receptors were taken from a human donor in good health. Some libraries in this study had Jurkat cell RNA spiked in. Both conserved end residues are part of each CDR3. Each record gives: CDR3 length, clone size, V gene, D gene, J gene, CDR3 protein, CDR3 DNA. D genes are given only for firm matches. For some rows the clone size is stated as once, few or many, or as a class when expanded; others skip it.

>15|many|TRBV7-6|.|TRBJ1-1
CASSPVESPATEAFF
TGTGCCAGCAGCCCGGTTGAGTCTCCTGCCACTGAAGCTTTCTTT
>13|many|TRBV20-1|.|TRBJ2-7
CSAPNLGSSEQYF
TGCAGTGCGCCCAACCTGGGGTCGTCCGAGCAGTACTTC
>13|many|TRBV27|.|TRBJ2-7
CASSPGTLSEQYF
TGTGCCAGCAGTCCCGGGACTTTGTCCGAGCAGTACTTC
>15|few|TRBV5-8|.|TRBJ2-5
CASSFPGVNPETQYF
TGTGCCAGCAGCTTCCCCGGGGTGAACCCAGAGACCCAGTACTTC
>12|many|TRBV30|.|TRBJ2-6
CAWSVQEPVLTF
TGTGCCTGGAGTGTACAAGAGCCCGTCCTGACTTTC
>15|many|TRBV28|.|TRBJ1-5
CASSFESGVNQPQHF
TGTGCCAGCAGTTTTGAGTCAGGGGTTAATCAGCCCCAGCATTTT
>15|many|TRBV4-3|TRBD1|TRBJ1-1
CASSYDRGMNTEAFF
TGCGCCAGCAGCTACGACAGGGGAATGAACACTGAAGCTTTCTTT
>17|.|TRBV6-5|TRBD2|TRBJ2-5
CASSPLGSGGIRETQYF
TGTGCCAGCAGCCCCCTAGGTAGCGGGGGTATACGAGAGACCCAGTACTTC
>18|many|TRBV12-3/TRBV12-4|TRBD2|TRBJ2-6
CASSSGTSGSPGANVLTF
TGTGCCAGCAGCTCAGGGACTAGCGGCTCTCCGGGGGCCAACGTCCTGACTTTC
>14|few|TRBV24-1|.|TRBJ2-5
CATSDLRDLETQYF
TGTGCCACCAGTGATTTGCGGGATTTAGAGACCCAGTACTTC
>18|many|TRBV5-1|TRBD1|TRBJ2-5
CASSLDLLRDRGYETQYF
TGCGCCAGCAGCTTGGACCTTCTCCGGGACAGGGGCTACGAGACCCAGTACTTC
>17|many|TRBV5-6|TRBD2|TRBJ2-3
CASSLRGSGREGNTQYF
TGTGCCAGCAGCTTGAGGGGAAGCGGGAGGGAAGGTAATACGCAGTATTTT
>13|.|TRBV28|.|TRBJ1-2
CASSSTSNYGYTF
TGTGCCAGCAGTTCGACATCGAACTATGGCTACACCTTC
>15|.|TRBV27|.|TRBJ1-6
CASSPSKGFNSPLHF
TGTGCCAGCAGCCCCTCGAAGGGGTTCAATTCACCCCTCCACTTT
>14|many|TRBV25-1|.|TRBJ2-4
CASMTQGSSYIQYF
TGTGCCAGCATGACACAGGGCAGTTCATACATTCAGTACTTC
>16|few|TRBV15|TRBD1|TRBJ2-3
CATSRVGQGRTDTQYF
TGTGCCACCAGCAGAGTGGGACAGGGTAGGACAGATACGCAGTATTTT
>16|.|TRBV7-9|.|TRBJ2-3
CASSQREGLNTDTQYF
TGTGCCAGCAGCCAAAGAGAGGGCCTAAACACAGATACGCAGTATTTT
>15|many|TRBV5-1|TRBD1|TRBJ2-1
CASSLLTGSYNEQFF
TGCGCCAGCAGCTTGTTGACAGGGTCCTACAATGAGCAGTTCTTC
>15|many|TRBV7-2|.|TRBJ2-7
CASSLDSPSSYEQYF
TGTGCCAGCAGCTTAGATAGTCCTAGCTCCTACGAGCAGTACTTC
>16|few|TRBV18|TRBD2|TRBJ2-1
CASSPPRRGDYNEQFF
TGTGCCAGCTCACCACCGAGACGGGGGGACTACAATGAGCAGTTCTTC
>14|few|TRBV27|.|TRBJ2-7
CASSSSGQSYEQYF
TGTGCCAGCAGTTCGTCCGGACAGTCCTACGAGCAGTACTTC
>18|.|TRBV20-1|TRBD2|TRBJ2-1
CSARPPAGLARGWNEQFF
TGCAGTGCTAGACCCCCCGCCGGACTAGCACGCGGCTGGAATGAGCAGTTCTTC
>15|few|TRBV10-2|.|TRBJ2-7
CASSESTQGNYEQYF
TGCGCCAGCAGTGAGTCCACACAGGGAAACTACGAGCAGTACTTC
>12|.|TRBV6-5|.|TRBJ1-6
CASSTQRSPLPF
TGTGCCAGCAGTACGCAGAGGTCACCCCTCCCCTTT
>14|.|TRBV2|TRBD1|TRBJ2-7
CASIMGQGTYEQYF
TGTGCCAGCATAATGGGACAGGGGACCTACGAGCAGTACTTC
>15|many|TRBV24-1|.|TRBJ1-5
CATSDSIRGNQPQHF
TGTGCCACCAGTGATTCGATTAGGGGCAATCAGCCCCAGCATTTT
>11|many|TRBV7-9|.|TRBJ1-1
CASSMGGEAFF
TGTGCCAGCAGCATGGGGGGCGAAGCTTTCTTT
>14|many|TRBV5-6|.|TRBJ2-7
CASSLGLVRHEQYF
TGTGCCAGCAGCTTGGGACTGGTCAGACACGAGCAGTACTTC
>15|many|TRBV6-1|.|TRBJ1-5
CASSELASGNQPQHF
TGTGCCAGCAGTGAGCTCGCGAGTGGCAATCAGCCCCAGCATTTT
>13|many|TRBV3-1|.|TRBJ1-1
CASSQESLGLAFF
TGTGCCAGCAGCCAAGAGAGTCTGGGTTTAGCTTTCTTT
>14|many|TRBV6-5|.|TRBJ1-5
CASSPTPVGQPQHF
TGTGCCAGCAGCCCTACACCGGTGGGTCAGCCCCAGCATTTT
>14|few|TRBV6-1|.|TRBJ2-7
CASSSGHFTYEQYF
TGTGCCAGCAGCTCGGGACACTTTACCTACGAGCAGTACTTC
>15|.|TRBV6-5|TRBD2|TRBJ2-1
CASTREAGDFNEQFF
TGTGCCAGCACCCGGGAGGCGGGAGACTTTAATGAGCAGTTCTTC
>13|few|TRBV24-1|.|TRBJ1-5
CATSTQGNQPQHF
TGTGCCACCAGTACACAGGGAAATCAGCCCCAGCATTTT
>13|few|TRBV28|.|TRBJ2-5
CASSLRAFETQYF
TGTGCCAGCAGTTTAAGGGCGTTTGAGACCCAGTACTTC
>13|many|TRBV5-6|.|TRBJ2-5
CASSPGQKETQYF
TGTGCCAGCAGCCCAGGACAGAAAGAGACCCAGTACTTC